A selection of T cell receptor beta chains follows, all from one sample in a study of T cell responses to AZD1222 COVID-19 vaccine. Profiled with immunoSEQ multiplex PCR; TCRdb holds only in-frame clones, not every one. Of around 100,000 clones listed, 87% are singletons. The specimen was peripheral blood, collected on day 0 of MenACWY control vaccination. These receptors came from an adult in good health. The conserved cysteine and the conserved F or W are not part of the CDR3 here. A D gene is named only where the DNA matches it firmly. Clone size is stated in some rows and not others, as once, few, many or a class when expanded.

V: TRBV4-2
D: NA
size: NA
J: TRBJ2-3
CDR3: ASSQEGARSTDTQY

V: TRBV5-4
D: NA
size: NA
J: TRBJ1-2
CDR3: ASKGSSSDYGYT

V: TRBV7-9
D: NA
size: NA
J: TRBJ2-7
CDR3: ASSLSGYEQY

V: TRBV4-3
D: NA
size: NA
J: TRBJ1-1
CDR3: ASSQTGNTEAF

V: TRBV7-9
D: NA
size: NA
J: TRBJ2-7
CDR3: ASSLYSSYEQY

V: TRBV28
D: TRBD1
size: NA
J: TRBJ2-3
CDR3: ATGPVGTGEPDTQY

V: TRBV11-3
D: NA
size: NA
J: TRBJ2-3
CDR3: ASSLGGNTDTQY

V: TRBV18
D: TRBD1
size: NA
J: TRBJ1-3
CDR3: ASSPTGQGRNTIY

V: TRBV7-8
D: TRBD2
size: NA
J: TRBJ2-3
CDR3: ASSLAETSGTDTQY

V: TRBV3-1/TRBV3-2
D: NA
size: NA
J: TRBJ1-1
CDR3: ASSQGRNTEAF

V: TRBV5-1
D: TRBD2
size: NA
J: TRBJ2-1
CDR3: ASSLVEGGPYNEQF

V: TRBV4-3
D: NA
size: NA
J: TRBJ1-5
CDR3: ASSQERDGNDNQPQH

V: TRBV30
D: NA
size: NA
J: TRBJ1-1
CDR3: AWSAQGGPIDPF

V: TRBV5-6
D: NA
size: NA
J: TRBJ2-7
CDR3: ASSPLGRSYEQY

V: TRBV7-9
D: NA
size: NA
J: TRBJ1-1
CDR3: ASSRWAEAF

V: TRBV7-3
D: NA
size: NA
J: TRBJ1-2
CDR3: ASSPSRAGGYT

V: TRBV28
D: TRBD2
size: once
J: TRBJ2-7
CDR3: ASSFPPLGTRAYEQY

V: TRBV4-1
D: NA
size: NA
J: TRBJ1-6
CDR3: ASSQAWSYSPLH

V: TRBV7-2
D: NA
size: NA
J: TRBJ1-4
CDR3: ASSLWASTNEKLF

V: TRBV28
D: TRBD1
size: NA
J: TRBJ1-5
CDR3: ASRVMDRGRNQPQH

V: TRBV2
D: NA
size: NA
J: TRBJ2-2
CDR3: ASSRRGELF

V: TRBV6-2/TRBV6-3
D: NA
size: NA
J: TRBJ2-1
CDR3: ASSSTGASYNEQF

V: TRBV19
D: NA
size: NA
J: TRBJ1-5
CDR3: ASTYGNQPQH

V: TRBV5-4
D: NA
size: NA
J: TRBJ1-1
CDR3: ASSSPGQGNTEAF

V: TRBV23-1
D: TRBD2
size: NA
J: TRBJ2-1
CDR3: ASSPAGAVDEQF

V: TRBV5-5
D: TRBD1
size: NA
J: TRBJ2-2
CDR3: ASSQGAYTGELF

V: TRBV18
D: NA
size: NA
J: TRBJ1-5
CDR3: ASSPPGQSSNQPQH

V: TRBV28
D: TRBD1
size: NA
J: TRBJ1-2
CDR3: ASSQRKGARAYGYT

V: TRBV5-6
D: NA
size: few
J: TRBJ2-7
CDR3: ASSLVAGAEQY

V: TRBV20-1
D: NA
size: NA
J: TRBJ2-2
CDR3: SASSGGEAGELF

V: TRBV5-1
D: NA
size: few
J: TRBJ2-5
CDR3: ASSLEETQY

V: TRBV5-4
D: TRBD1
size: few
J: TRBJ2-1
CDR3: ASSLEGARYNEQF

V: TRBV30
D: NA
size: NA
J: TRBJ2-1
CDR3: AWSGLYNEQF

V: TRBV7-9
D: TRBD1
size: NA
J: TRBJ1-1
CDR3: ASSLDPGQGNTEAF

V: TRBV12-3/TRBV12-4
D: NA
size: NA
J: TRBJ1-3
CDR3: ANSPSDGNTIY

V: TRBV28
D: TRBD1
size: NA
J: TRBJ2-3
CDR3: ASRIGQGTDTQY

V: TRBV9
D: TRBD2
size: NA
J: TRBJ2-4
CDR3: ASSPYGTSGLSNIQY

V: TRBV7-2
D: NA
size: NA
J: TRBJ2-7
CDR3: ASSLLGYEQY

V: TRBV28
D: TRBD1
size: NA
J: TRBJ2-1
CDR3: ASTVTGYNEQF

V: TRBV7-2
D: TRBD2
size: NA
J: TRBJ2-7
CDR3: ASSSMTSGRIYEQY

V: TRBV2
D: NA
size: NA
J: TRBJ2-3
CDR3: ASRRRGPGTDTQY

V: TRBV10-3
D: TRBD1
size: NA
J: TRBJ1-6
CDR3: AIGEDRGQNSPLH

V: TRBV7-2
D: NA
size: NA
J: TRBJ1-6
CDR3: ASSLRGVSESPLH